The 23 T cell receptor beta chains below all came from one sample that was sequenced in a study of T cells expressing NK-cell markers. TCRdb reprocessed the 5' RACE reads, with one entry per CDR3 protein and no DNA. This sample carries about 540,000 distinct CDR3 sequences, with under 4.5% going to the ten biggest clones. Input material: blood T cells: a sorted CD56 or NKG2C T cell subset, CD4+ or CD8+ T cells, or bulk PBMC T cells (not recorded which). These receptors all come from a man aged 18 to 29 in good health.

The chain couples TRBV7-7 to TRBJ2-1; lacking DNA, the TRBD2 call made by TCRdb goes unchecked. The germline gives CDR1 SSHAT, CDR2 FNYEAQ (reference sequence). The CDR3 has 15 amino acids. CDR3 sequence: CASSVKLAKAIEQFF.

V usage is TRBV6-1 and J usage is TRBJ2-6; as DNA is missing, the TRBD1 call by TCRdb cannot be tested. The CDR3 is 14 residues long. Germline V gives CDR1 MNHNS, CDR2 SASEGT. This CDR3 reads CASSGQVMTNVLTF.

The gene calls are TRBV30 and TRBJ1-1; as DNA is missing, the TRBD1 call by TCRdb cannot be tested. This CDR3 has 16 amino acids. Germline CDR1 GTSNPN, CDR2 SVGIG (reference sequence). This CDR3 reads CAWSVPRTGSGTEAFF. Full variable domain (outside the CDR3, taken from reference TRBV30 and TRBJ1-1): SQTIHQWPATLVQPVGSPLSLECTVEGTSNPNLYWYRQAAGRGLQLLFYSVGIGQISSEVPQNLSASRPQDRQFILSSKKLLLSDSGFYLCAWSVPRTGSGTEAFFGQGTRLTVV.

The chain employs TRBV12-3 or TRBV12-4 and TRBJ2-2; lacking DNA, the TRBD1 call made by TCRdb goes unchecked. The CDR3 is made up of 16 amino acids. The CDR3 sequence: CASSRRGTGAVGELFF.

The genes are TRBV20-1 and TRBJ2-5; TCRdb lists TRBD1, though no DNA is available to test this call. From germline, CDR1 is DFQATT and CDR2 SNEGSKA (reference sequence). This CDR3 region has 12 residues. The CDR3 is CRARAAAETQYF.

The CDR3 spells CATSREGARPTDTQYF. The chain joins TRBV15 to TRBJ2-3; lacking DNA, the TRBD2 call made by TCRdb goes unchecked. The CDR3 is 16 residues long. Per the germline V gene, CDR1 is LNHNV and CDR2 is YYDKDF (reference sequence).

The V call is TRBV12-3 or TRBV12-4, the J call TRBJ2-1; the D call of TRBD2 rests on TCRdb alone, since no DNA is present to check it. There are 18 residues in the CDR3. The chain's CDR3 is CASSPGTGQREGPNEQFF.

This chain connects TRBV27 to TRBJ2-3; the TRBD1 assignment by TCRdb is unverifiable without DNA. There are 16 residues in the CDR3. CDR1 and CDR2 from the germline V gene are MNHEY and SMNVEV (reference sequence). This CDR3 is CASSPVGGVGTDTQYF.

This rearrangement joins TRBV5-1 to TRBJ2-7; TCRdb picks TRBD2, but there is no DNA to check that call. CDR3 size: 15 residues. Per germline, CDR1 SGHRS and CDR2 YFSETQ. The CDR3 protein is CASSLGDSTSYEQYF. Drawing the rest from reference TRBV5-1 and TRBJ2-7, the complete variable domain is KAGVTQTPRYLIKTRGQQVTLSCSPISGHRSVSWYQQTPGQGLQFLFEYFSETQRNKGNFPGRFSGRQFSNSRSEMNVSTLELGDSALYLCASSLGDSTSYEQYFGPGTRLTVT.

The chain joins TRBV10-3 to TRBJ1-1; TCRdb's assignment of TRBD1 cannot be checked, as there is no DNA. The CDR3 loop spans 15 amino acids. The V gene's germline CDR1 is ENHRY and CDR2 SYGVKD. CDR3 loop: CASDRGMGNGAEAFF.

This chain links TRBV19 with TRBJ1-1; the TCRdb call, TRBD1, lacks DNA for checking. CDR3 length equals 13 residues. Per the germline V gene, CDR1 is LNHDA and CDR2 is SQIVND (reference sequence). The CDR3 loop is CASSTVGDTEAFF.

This chain uses TRBV29-1 with TRBJ2-2; TCRdb names TRBD1, which stays unverified in the absence of DNA. The CDR3 has 17 amino acids. Germline CDR1 and CDR2: SQVTM and ANQGSEA. The chain's CDR3 is CSVEEVSGQPNTGELFF.

The rearrangement links TRBV12-3 or TRBV12-4 to TRBJ2-4; TCRdb reports TRBD1, a call that lacks DNA to check it against. The CDR3 sequence is 14 residues long. The CDR3 loop is CASSPWESGNIQYF.

The chain uses TRBV6-2 or TRBV6-3 and TRBJ1-6; TCRdb lists TRBD1, though no DNA is available to test this call. This CDR3 spans 13 amino acids. Germline V gene lookup returns CDR1 MNHEY and CDR2 SVGEGT. The CDR3 region is CASSLTRDSPLHF.

The CDR3 spells CATSDTGSGNEQFF. The J gene is TRBJ2-1, the V gene TRBV15. CDR1 and CDR2 from the germline V gene are LNHNV and YYDKDF (reference sequence). The CDR3 sequence is 14 residues long.

This chain links TRBV4-1 with TRBJ2-1; TCRdb gives TRBD2 as the D gene, but with no DNA this cannot be confirmed. Germline V gene sequence: CDR1 MGHRA, CDR2 YSYEKL. The CDR3 has 15 residues. The CDR3 is CASSHNRGGFNEQFF.

V is TRBV2 and J is TRBJ2-1; TCRdb's D call of TRBD1 is untestable without DNA. Germline lookup yields CDR1 SNHLY and CDR2 FYNNEI. The CDR3 runs 15 residues. CDR3: CASSVGDSSYNEQFF.

V usage is TRBV7-9 and J usage is TRBJ2-1; TCRdb returns TRBD2, unconfirmable since there is no DNA. The CDR3 runs to 15 residues. Germline CDR1 is SEHNR and CDR2 is FQNEAQ (reference sequence). The CDR3: CASSSSGGPYSEQFF.

The chain employs TRBV20-1 and TRBJ2-3; the D gene TCRdb calls, TRBD2, cannot be checked with no DNA. Germline V gene lookup returns CDR1 DFQATT and CDR2 SNEGSKA (reference sequence). This CDR3 has 15 residues. The CDR3 here is CSARDDRVLLRTQYF.

The chain is built from TRBV7-8 and TRBJ1-6; TCRdb lists TRBD1, though no DNA is available to test this call. The germline V gene has CDR1 SGHVS and CDR2 FQNEAQ. The CDR3 spans 17 residues. The CDR3 spells CASPGPLNRDRLSPLHF.

V and J are TRBV7-8 and TRBJ2-2; lacking DNA, the TRBD2 call made by TCRdb goes unchecked. CDR3 size: 17 residues. Germline CDR1 is SGHVS and CDR2 is FQNEAQ. CDR3 sequence: CASSLALAGGRAGELFF.

The chain employs TRBV2 and TRBJ2-7; TCRdb proposes TRBD2, but this gene call is untestable without DNA. Per the germline V gene, CDR1 is SNHLY and CDR2 is FYNNEI. The CDR3 covers 14 residues. The CDR3 protein is CASNLAGETYEQYF.

V usage is TRBV29-1 and J usage is TRBJ2-1; TCRdb proposes TRBD1, but this gene call is untestable without DNA. CDR3 length: 14 residues. CDR1 is SQVTM, CDR2 ANQGSEA, per germline. CDR3 loop: CSVVGQGAGDEQFF.